This T cell receptor (beta chain) was captured by sequencing in a study of blood T cell repertoires in COVID-19. The germline gives CDR1 LGHNA, CDR2 YNFKEQ. The CDR3 has 15 amino acids. V was clipped by 4 bases and J by 7 bases, with 14 bases between them. Participant reports of clinical history set cohort assignment. Methods used by the authors: Estimated nucleated cell counts came from reference gene primer amplification. Profiled with immunoSEQ multiplex PCR; TCRdb holds only in-frame clones, not every one. That table is the source of V, J and clone size, and D and trimming were worked out from the DNA. This table holds approximately 200,000 clones, approximately 80% found once.

V usage is TRBV4-2 and J usage is TRBJ1-6, with a possible D match to TRBD1 (6 bases). The source of this sequence is a man in his sixties who had recovered from COVID-19. What was sequenced was PBMCs or T cells enriched from blood (not recorded which). The CDR3 nucleotides read TGTGCCAGCAGCCGGACACAGGGTAGCAATTCACCCCTCCACTTT. Translating gives CASSRTQGSNSPLHF.